This T cell receptor (beta chain) comes out of a study of T cell responses to AZD1222 COVID-19 vaccine. Germline V CDR1 and CDR2: KGHDR, SFDVKD. The CDR3 totals 14 residues. Trimming removed 6 bases at V and 5 bases at J, with 13 bases between. Clones were sequenced by immunoSEQ multiplex PCR, and TCRdb holds only the in-frame ones, with some missing. The data hold 130,000 to 150,000 clones, with 85% to 95% observed a single time. This sample comprised peripheral blood, obtained on day 0 of AZD1222 vaccination. The chain links TRBV24-1 to TRBJ2-1, with a tentative D call TRBD1 (6 bases). This TCR was recovered from an adult in good health. The CDR3 DNA sequence: TGTGCCACCAGTAGCATGGACAGTAACAATGAGCAGTTCTTC. It encodes CATSSMDSNNEQFF.